The 16 T cell receptor beta chains presented below share a single source sample, sequenced in a study of blood T cell repertoires in COVID-19. Only in-frame clones appear in the TCRdb table, and some are missing; sequencing was by immunoSEQ multiplex PCR. The sample consists of some 270,000 clones, more than 85% of them appearing once. The sample comprised PBMCs or T cells enriched from blood (not recorded which). Receptors originate from a man aged 35-49 years who had been exposed to COVID-19.

The chain joins TRBV5-1 to TRBJ2-3; a possible D gene is TRBD1 (7 bases). From germline, CDR1 is SGHRS and CDR2 YFSETQ. The CDR3 runs 15 residues. The germline V and J ends were trimmed by 3 bases and 3 bases, with 14 bases remaining between them. The CDR3 is CASSWIRGVTDTQYF. CDR3 coding DNA: TGCGCCAGCAGCTGGATCAGGGGGGTGACAGATACGCAGTATTTT.

A single count supports this clone. The chain has TRBV6-5 and TRBJ2-7; 8 bases match TRBD1. Germline assignment: CDR1 MNHEY and CDR2 SVGAGI. This CDR3 has 15 amino acids. The V segment lost 7 bases and the J segment 3 bases; nucleotides outside the gene matches: 11. DNA of the CDR3: TGTGCCAGCACAGGGGGCGCGTCCGTAGGCTACGAGCAGTACTTC. Encoded protein: CASTGGASVGYEQYF.

This sequence joins TRBV5-5 and TRBJ2-2; D gene unclear. The V and J ends lost 4 bases and 4 bases respectively, with 17 bases between them. Germline loops: CDR1 SGHKS, CDR2 YYEKEE (reference sequence). CDR3 length: 16 residues. The CDR3 loop reads CASSEPSRHITGELFF. Here the CDR3 DNA reads TGTGCCAGCAGCGAACCGTCCAGACATATCACCGGGGAGCTGTTTTTT.

V and J are TRBV7-3 and TRBJ2-1; the match to TRBD2 covers 9 bases. The CDR3 contains 15 residues. V trimming: 5 bases; J trimming: 8 bases; junction bases outside the gene matches: 10. Germline CDR1 SGHTA, CDR2 FQGTGA. The CDR3 DNA reads TGTGCCAGCAGCGCTCTCGCGGGAGGGCTTTATGAGCAGTTCTTC. It specifies CASSALAGGLYEQFF.

The V call is TRBV18, the J call TRBJ2-7, with 11 bases lining up with TRBD1. The germline V gene has CDR1 KGHSH and CDR2 LQKENI. V dropped 1 base and J dropped 5; count of bases not matched to a gene: 7. CDR3 length: 16 amino acids. CDR3 protein: CASSPRGRTGGDEQYF. As DNA, the CDR3 is TGTGCCAGCTCACCACGGGGGCGGACAGGGGGCGACGAGCAGTACTTC.

This clone was observed a single time. The genes are TRBV27 and TRBJ1-1, with D uncertain. CDR1 MNHEY and CDR2 SMNVEV come from the germline V gene (reference sequence). The CDR3 loop spans 13 amino acids. V lost 4 bases and J 1 base, leaving 7 bases between the germline ends. CDR3 DNA: TGTGCCAGCAGTTCCAAAGCGAACACTGAAGCTTTCTTT. Encoded protein: CASSSKANTEAFF.

This clone was seen a handful of times. This rearrangement joins TRBV5-1 to TRBJ1-2; a possible D gene is TRBD1 (5 bases). Between the trimmed V and J ends, which lost 7 bases and 6 bases, there was a span of 16 bases. The CDR3 has 13 residues. Germline V gene sequence: CDR1 SGHRS, CDR2 YFSETQ. CDR3 DNA: TGCGCCAGCCACCCCGGGGGTATGGATGGCTACACCTTC. Its translation: CASHPGGMDGYTF.

The chain is built from TRBV2 and TRBJ2-1; possibly TRBD1 for D (6 bases). The CDR3 length is 16 residues. In germline, CDR1 is SNHLY, CDR2 FYNNEI. Between the trimmed V and J ends, which lost 6 bases and 1 base, there was a span of 16 bases. The CDR3 protein is CASRASGDISYNEQFF. The CDR3 DNA is TGTGCCAGCAGGGCGTCTGGGGACATTTCCTACAATGAGCAGTTCTTC.

The chain joins TRBV18 to TRBJ2-3, with TRBD1 matching over 7 bases. V shed 6 bases and J 4 bases; nucleotides not matched to a gene: 13. Germline CDR1 reads KGHSH; CDR2 reads LQKENI. CDR3 length equals 16 residues. CDR3 sequence: CASSKEQGPRSDTQYF. The CDR3 DNA reads as TGTGCCAGCTCGAAGGAACAGGGGCCCCGATCAGATACGCAGTATTTT. Drawing the rest from reference TRBV18 and TRBJ2-3, the complete variable domain is NAGVMQNPRHLVRRRGQEARLRCSPMKGHSHVYWYRQLPEEGLKFMVYLQKENIIDESGMPKERFSAEFPKEGPSILRIQQVVRGDSAAYFCASSKEQGPRSDTQYFGPGTRLTVL.

This clone has a handful of counts. The gene calls are TRBV21-1 and TRBJ1-6. TRBV21-1 constitutes a pseudogene. The CDR3 totals 16 residues. CDR3 DNA: TGTGCCAGCCCCGGGGAGTCGAGCTCCTATAATTCACCCCTCCACTTT. Protein sequence: CASPGESSSYNSPLHF.

This clone was observed a handful of times. In nucleotides, the CDR3 is TGTGCCAGCAGCGTATATACCAGCGGAGGGAATACGCAGTATTTT. It specifies CASSVYTSGGNTQYF. This sequence joins TRBV9 and TRBJ2-3; possibly TRBD2 for D (6 bases). Germline loops: CDR1 SGDLS, CDR2 YYNGEE. V dropped 1 base and J dropped 7 bases, with 16 bases sitting between them. The CDR3 has 15 amino acids.

The chain uses TRBV5-6 and TRBJ1-2; D possibly corresponds to TRBD1 (6 bases). V gave up 4 bases and J gave up 4 bases, with 11 bases separating them. There are 13 residues in the CDR3. Germline V gives CDR1 SGHDT, CDR2 YYEEEE. The CDR3 DNA follows: TGTGCCAGCAGCCAGGACAGTATCTATGGCTACACCTTC. This codes for CASSQDSIYGYTF.

This chain joins TRBV12-3 or TRBV12-4 and TRBJ1-5; 7 nucleotides align to TRBD1. The CDR3 contains 13 residues. Trimming cost V 8 bases and J 5 bases; bases outside gene matches: 6. This CDR3 is CASGTGDYQPQHF. The CDR3 nucleotides are TGTGCCAGCGGTACAGGGGATTATCAGCCCCAGCATTTT.

The chain has TRBV9 and TRBJ2-7; D not resolved. The V end was cut by 2 bases, the J end by 2 bases, with 14 bases between. Germline CDR1 is SGDLS and CDR2 is YYNGEE. The length of the CDR3 is 15 residues. The CDR3: CASSVRAQPPYEQYF. DNA of the CDR3: TGTGCCAGCAGCGTTCGAGCGCAACCACCCTACGAGCAGTACTTC. The variable domain in full, completed from reference TRBV9 and TRBJ2-7, reads DSGVTQTPKHLITATGQRVTLRCSPRSGDLSVYWYQQSLDQGLQFLIQYYNGEERAKGNILERFSAQQFPDLHSELNLSSLELGDSALYFCASSVRAQPPYEQYFGPGTRLTVT.

This sequence joins TRBV6-6 and TRBJ1-4; a possible D gene is TRBD1 (6 bases). The V end lost 6 bases, the J end lost 8 bases, and 16 bases lay between the germline ends. The germline V gene encodes CDR1 MNHNY and CDR2 SVGAGI (reference sequence). This CDR3 spans 14 amino acids. The DNA for the CDR3 is TGTGCCAGCAGGGTACAGGGTGGTGGAGAAAAACTGTTTTTT. The encoded protein is CASRVQGGGEKLFF.

This chain connects TRBV4-1 to TRBJ1-1; the D is unclear. Trimming cost V 5 bases and J 2 bases, with 9 bases left between them. The CDR3 has 13 residues. Germline loops: CDR1 MGHRA, CDR2 YSYEKL. The CDR3 here is CASSVEINTEAFF. The CDR3 DNA sequence: TGCGCCAGCAGCGTTGAGATTAACACTGAAGCTTTCTTT.